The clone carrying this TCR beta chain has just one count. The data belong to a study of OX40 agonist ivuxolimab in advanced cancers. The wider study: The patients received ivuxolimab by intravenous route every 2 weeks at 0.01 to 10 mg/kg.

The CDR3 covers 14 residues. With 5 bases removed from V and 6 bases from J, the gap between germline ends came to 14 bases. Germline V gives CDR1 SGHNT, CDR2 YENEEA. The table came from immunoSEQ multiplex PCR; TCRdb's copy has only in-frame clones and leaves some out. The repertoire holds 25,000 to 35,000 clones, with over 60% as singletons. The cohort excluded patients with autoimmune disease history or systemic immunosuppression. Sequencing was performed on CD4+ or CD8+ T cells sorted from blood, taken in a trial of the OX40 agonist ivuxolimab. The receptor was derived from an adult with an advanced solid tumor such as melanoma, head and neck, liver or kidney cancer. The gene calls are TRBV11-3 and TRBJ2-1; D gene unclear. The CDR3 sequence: CASSPQTNTNEQFF. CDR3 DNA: TGTGCCAGCAGCCCCCAGACAAACACCAATGAGCAGTTCTTC.